This section outlines one TCR beta chain sequence together with its context. This clonotype was seen only a few times. The antigen this receptor binds is unknown. A much larger clone differs from this one at a single base, so this may be a read error. The receptor library was made with multiplex PCR. The run used an Illumina HiSeq 2500. TCRbeta libraries were constructed through three rounds of nested PCR with primers (Table S4) according to protocols modified from ARM-PCR. Before sequencing, PCR products in the 200-500 bp range were cut out of the gel and cleaned up using the QIAquick gel extraction kit. From the authors' description of their analysis: Trimmomatic was used to clean the reads, FLASH was used to merge the reads into complete CDR3 sequences, and MiTCR was used to assign the reads to V(D)J germline segments. Clonal diversity was calculated as the inverse Simpson's index using VDJtools. Productive reads were defined as in-frame sequences without a premature stop codon. TCRdb's own reprocessing of the public reads used fastp at Q25 and MiXCR and kept productive beta chains. Each CDR3 protein appears once, grouped with its most common genes and DNA. In this record, the V and J calls reflect TCRdb's handling and not the investigators' own analysis. The sample has some 80,000 distinct CDR3 sequences on record, just over 75% of them singletons. The ten biggest clones cover less than 50% of the sample.

These data are taken from a study of tumor and adjacent non-tumor tissue in lung cancer listed by TCRdb under 2018. In terms of the full investigation: The cohort included some 11 adenocarcinoma, 2 squamous cell carcinoma and 1 small cell lung cancer patients. Ages among the approximately 15 patients ranged from roughly 30 to 85 years, there were about ten men and 5 women, and disease was at TNM stage I to III. Sequencing generated a total of 120 million or so productive TCRbeta reads, averaging about 4.2 million reads per sample. Using bulk TCRbeta repertoires from around 14 lung cancer patients, the study set lung tumor tissue side by side with matched distant non-tumor lung tissue. Around 31 paired specimens, one tumor and one normal lung sample per patient, were profiled by TCRbeta CDR3 sequencing. Study-level results and caveats: Only around 15 patients were included in the cohort, and the need for larger samples and more detailed clinical data was noted by the authors. The top 100 clones made up a significantly larger cumulative share of the repertoire in normal lung than in tumor tissue. Peripheral blood was not sequenced, so blood TCRbeta repertoires were not examined in the lung cancer patients of the study. The methods do not name the sequencing platform or mention unique molecular identifiers. Significantly higher TCR diversity (inverse Simpson) was observed in tumor tissue than in normal lung tissue (around 450 vs 160, P = 0.0075, Mann-Whitney U test). Significantly higher TCR diversity was found in younger patients, and higher tumor TCR diversity was associated with shorter overall and disease-free survival.

Inclusive of the bounding cysteine and phenylalanine, the CDR3 is 13 residues long. The CDR3 DNA has 39 bases and is translated from base 1. In the germline V gene (reference sequence), CDR1 corresponds to MNHNY and CDR2 to SVGAGI. RNA was isolated from bulk, unsorted tissue, and RNA quality was assessed with a NanoDrop ND-1000 and an Agilent 2100. The normal lung samples consisted of distant non-tumor tissue collected more than 3 cm from the tumor edge. The donors were newly diagnosed lung cancer patients admitted for thoracic surgery in China from August to November 2014 who had not received prior chemotherapy. Patients with previous radiotherapy or chemotherapy, or with another concurrent cancer, were excluded from the study. Surgical tissue pieces of roughly 1-2 cm3 were preserved in RNAlater solution and stored at -80 °C until use.

Recombination linked TRBV6-6 to TRBJ2-7, with TRBD1 as a weak D call on 7 bases. Sample: distant non-tumor lung tissue. The source is a man aged 70 or older with non-small cell lung cancer. The CDR3 reads CVSSYLTGREQYF. In nucleotide form, the sequence is TGTGTCAGCAGTTACTTGACAGGGAGGGAGCAGTACTTC.